A selection of T cell receptor beta chains follows, all from one sample in a study of cytomegalovirus exposure and HLA in healthy donors. Only in-frame clones appear in the TCRdb table, and some are missing; sequencing was by immunoSEQ multiplex PCR. The top ten clones hold 16% of a sample with around 92,000 clones, 60% to 85% of them seen once. The sample was PBMCs. The receptor set was obtained from a man between 60 and 70 years old in good health and CMV-seropositive. Each CDR3 is given with its conserved first and last residue. Each record gives: CDR3 length, V gene, J gene, clone size, D gene, CDR3 DNA, CDR3 protein. The D gene is left open where the match is weak. Some rows have no size entry. The others give once, few or many, or a class for an expanded clone.

13	TRBV18	TRBJ2-5	few	TRBD1	TGTGCCAGCTCACGACAGGGTCGAGAGACCCAGTACTTC	CASSRQGRETQYF
12	TRBV7-2	TRBJ1-5	few	.	TGTGCCAGCAGCCATCCAAATCAGCCCCAGCATTTT	CASSHPNQPQHF
14	TRBV5-6	TRBJ1-4	.	.	TGTGCCAGCAGCTCCAAGCGGGTGGGGGAAAAACTGTTTTTT	CASSSKRVGEKLFF
14	TRBV7-2	TRBJ1-1	once	.	TGTGCCAGCAGCTCAACATTGGGTTTTGGCGGAGCTTTCTTT	CASSSTLGFGGAFF
13	TRBV5-1	TRBJ2-7	.	.	TGCGCCAGCAGCTTGGCCGGAGAGGGGACTCTGTACTTC	CASSLAGEGTLYF
15	TRBV6-6	TRBJ2-7	once	TRBD1	TGTGCCAGCAGCAATGGACAGGTCGACGGTCACGAGCAGTACTTC	CASSNGQVDGHEQYF
17	TRBV11-2	TRBJ2-5	once	.	TGTGCCAGCAGCTTAGGTCGAGGGTGGCAGGCCCAAGAGACCCAGTACTTC	CASSLGRGWQAQETQYF
11	TRBV20-1	TRBJ2-7	.	TRBD2	TGCAGTGCTGGGGGGGTCGGCGAGCAGTACTTC	CSAGGVGEQYF
13	TRBV5-1	TRBJ2-5	.	.	TGCGCCAGCAGTATGGCCTACCAAGAGACCCAGTACTTC	CASSMAYQETQYF
15	TRBV6-5	TRBJ2-7	few	TRBD1	TGTGCCAGCAGGCTCTGGGCAGGGGGCACGGTAGAGCAGTACTTC	CASRLWAGGTVEQYF
16	TRBV5-6	TRBJ2-1	.	TRBD2	TGTGCCAGCAGCTTGCGTCGTAGCGGGGGCCTGGATGAGCAGTTCTTC	CASSLRRSGGLDEQFF
16	TRBV7-2	TRBJ2-1	.	TRBD2	TGTGCCAGCAGCCCCCAGCGGGGGGCAAACTACAATGAGCAGTTCTTC	CASSPQRGANYNEQFF
14	TRBV5-4	TRBJ2-1	.	.	TGTGCCAGCAGCCACGGGAGCTCCTACAATGAGCAGTTCTTC	CASSHGSSYNEQFF
16	TRBV7-3	TRBJ2-1	.	.	TGTGCCAGCAGCCCGGAGGGGGGGCTCTTATCAAATGAGCAGTTCTTC	CASSPEGGLLSNEQFF
13	TRBV4-3	TRBJ1-6	.	.	TGCGCCAGCAGCCAAACTACGAATTCACCCCTCCACTTT	CASSQTTNSPLHF
14	TRBV4-1	TRBJ2-2	.	.	TGCGCCAGCAGAGGTGGGGGCGCGGGCGGGGAGCTGTTTTTT	CASRGGGAGGELFF
15	TRBV28	TRBJ2-3	.	TRBD2	TGTGCCAGCAGTTCCGGTGGGGGGGGGACAGATACGCAGTATTTT	CASSSGGGGTDTQYF
17	TRBV15	TRBJ2-2	.	TRBD2	TGTGCCACCAGCAGAGAGTACCGGGGGGGCCGGACCGGGGAGCTGTTTTTT	CATSREYRGGRTGELFF
12	TRBV6-6	TRBJ2-5	.	.	TGTGCCAGCAGTCTGACAGATCCCCTCCCTCACTTC	CASSLTDPLPHF
14	TRBV7-2	TRBJ2-7	few	.	TGTGCCAGCAGCTTAGTTCTACAGGTCTACGAGCAGTACTTC	CASSLVLQVYEQYF
15	TRBV30	TRBJ1-5	.	.	TGTGCCTGGAGTGTACGGCAGGGTGGCAATCAGCCCCAGCATTTT	CAWSVRQGGNQPQHF
12	TRBV6-5	TRBJ2-1	.	.	TGTGCCAGCAGACGCGACAAGAATGAGCAGTTCTTC	CASRRDKNEQFF
16	TRBV4-3	TRBJ2-5	.	TRBD1	TGCGCCAGCAGCCCCTCCTCCGGGACAGGGTGGGAGACCCAGTACTTC	CASSPSSGTGWETQYF
13	TRBV29-1	TRBJ2-7	.	TRBD2	TGCAGCGTTGAAGTTGGACTAGCGCGGGAGCAGTACTTC	CSVEVGLAREQYF
15	TRBV5-4	TRBJ2-7	.	TRBD1	TGTGCCAGCAGCGGGCAGACAGGGTTAGGCTACGAGCAGTACTTC	CASSGQTGLGYEQYF
16	TRBV19	TRBJ2-7	.	.	TGTGCCAGTAGTATTGGCCCGAATGGCCCTCTCTACGAGCAGTACTTC	CASSIGPNGPLYEQYF
14	TRBV5-1	TRBJ1-1	.	.	TGCGCCAGCAGCGGGGACACTTCTGGAACTGAAGCTTTCTTT	CASSGDTSGTEAFF
20	TRBV6-1	TRBJ1-3	few	TRBD1	TGTGCCAGCAGTGAAGCGCTTTCGGGGACAGGGCTAAGCTCTGGAAACACCATATATTTT	CASSEALSGTGLSSGNTIYF
15	TRBV18	TRBJ2-7	once	TRBD1	TGTGCCAGCTCACCTTTGGGACAGGGCGGCTACGAGCAGTACTTC	CASSPLGQGGYEQYF
16	TRBV28	TRBJ2-7	.	.	TGTGCCAGCAGTGCCTTTAGGGACTTAGACCCCTACGAGCAGTACTTC	CASSAFRDLDPYEQYF
15	TRBV6-5	TRBJ1-1	few	TRBD1	TGTGCCAGCAGTTCTAGGACAGGGCGGAACACTGAAGCTTTCTTT	CASSSRTGRNTEAFF
14	TRBV5-1	TRBJ2-5	few	TRBD1	TGCGCCAGCAGCTTCTCGACAGGGACAGAGACCCAGTACTTC	CASSFSTGTETQYF
11	TRBV4-1	TRBJ2-5	.	.	TGCGCCAGCTCGGAGGGTGAGACCCAGTACTTC	CASSEGETQYF
16	TRBV6-6	TRBJ1-2	few	TRBD1	TGTGCCAGCAGTTACTCAATGGCAGGGGGCCGGTATGGCTACACCTTC	CASSYSMAGGRYGYTF
13	TRBV6-6	TRBJ1-2	few	TRBD1	TGTGCCAGCAGTTATTTGGGACAGGAGGGCTACACCTTC	CASSYLGQEGYTF
14	TRBV6-5	TRBJ2-5	once	TRBD2	TGTGCCAGCAGTTACCAGACGGGGGGTGAGACCCAGTACTTC	CASSYQTGGETQYF
13	TRBV6-5	TRBJ2-7	.	TRBD1	TGTGCCAGCAGACCCGGGACAGGGGGCGAGCAGTACTTC	CASRPGTGGEQYF
17	TRBV18	TRBJ2-6	.	TRBD1	TGTGCCAGCTCACCGGTGGGACAGGGCGTTGGGGCCAACGTCCTGACTTTC	CASSPVGQGVGANVLTF
17	TRBV21-1	TRBJ2-4	.	.	TGTGCCAGCAGCAAAGCTAACAGGCCCCTAGCCAAAAACATTCAGTACTTC	CASSKANRPLAKNIQYF
11	TRBV7-9	TRBJ2-1	.	.	TGTTCCAGCAGCCCCCGGACAGAGGAGTTCTTC	CSSSPRTEEFF
15	TRBV18	TRBJ1-1	few	.	TGTGCCAGCTCACCCCAACAGGGACCGAACACTGAAGCTTTCTTT	CASSPQQGPNTEAFF
15	TRBV28	TRBJ2-2	.	TRBD1	TGTGCCAGCAGAAACAGGGGAATCCCCACCGGGGAGCTGTTTTTT	CASRNRGIPTGELFF
14	TRBV9	TRBJ1-3	.	.	TGTGCCAGCAGCACCCGGACACAAGGAAACACCATATATTTT	CASSTRTQGNTIYF
15	TRBV9	TRBJ1-3	.	.	TGTGCCAGCAGCGCAGACACATTCTCTGGAAACACCATATATTTT	CASSADTFSGNTIYF
16	TRBV10-3	TRBJ2-7	.	.	TGTGCCATCAGTGAGTCGAAGTCCATGGGGCCCTACGAGCAGTACTTC	CAISESKSMGPYEQYF
13	TRBV15	TRBJ1-1	.	.	TGTGCCACCCAGCGGGAAAGGAACACTGAAGCTTTCTTT	CATQRERNTEAFF
14	TRBV5-6	TRBJ2-2	.	.	TGTGCCAGCAGCTTGGTACAAAACACCGGGGAGCTGTTTTTT	CASSLVQNTGELFF
16	TRBV29-1	TRBJ2-6	.	.	TGCAGCGTTTGGACAGCCCGCAGCTCTGGGGCCAACGTCCTGACTTTC	CSVWTARSSGANVLTF